This T cell receptor (beta chain) was sequenced in a study of Graves' ophthalmopathy and Graves' hyperthyroidism (dated by TCRdb to the late 2010s). Study-level background: Stable hyperthyroidism was defined as no progression to ophthalmopathy within 18 months of follow-up. TCR beta repertoire signatures were used to distinguish Graves' ophthalmopathy from Graves' hyperthyroidism and to predict progression to ophthalmopathy. In total, 135 blood samples were TCR-sequenced: approximately 40 ophthalmopathy, some 75 hyperthyroidism and some 17 hyperthyroidism-to-ophthalmopathy patients. To explore V-J signatures distinguishing ophthalmopathy from hyperthyroidism, a discovery set of under 110 patients (fewer than 45 ophthalmopathy, 55 to 60 stable hyperthyroidism) was enrolled. For independent validation, a separate cohort was made up of about 18 hyperthyroidism patients plus 17 patients who later progressed from hyperthyroidism to ophthalmopathy. In roughly 6 hyperthyroidism patients, T-cell repertoires of thyroid tissue and blood were compared. Following sample collection, hyperthyroidism patients were given methimazole at a starting dose of 30 mg daily, and ophthalmopathy patients were given high-dose intravenous methylprednisolone.

Hyperthyroidism patients were newly diagnosed, with disease duration under 2 months, and aged 18 to 65 years. Patients with other autoimmune diseases, uncontrolled infections, pregnancy or lactation were excluded from the study. Clinical symptoms, serum thyroxine, TRAb, thyroid ultrasound and orbital computed tomography were used for diagnosis. Trizol reagent was used to extract the total RNA, and its quality was then checked on an Agilent 2100 Bioanalyzer. General study outcomes and caveats: In validation, the model predicted ophthalmopathy progression with about 70% sensitivity and roughly 72% specificity; approximately 12 predicted patients were CT-confirmed with GO in a median of approximately six months. Sample size was not statistically predetermined, and group allocation was not concealed from the investigators. Most expanded thyroid clonotypes with frequency above 0.001 were also detected in blood, suggesting blood repertoires may reflect the thyroid immune response. The 13-signature model separated ophthalmopathy from stable hyperthyroidism with around 90% sensitivity and almost 84% specificity in cross-validation, and 80%/75% in the test set.

Taken from the germline V gene, the CDR1 and CDR2 loops are MNHEY and SVGAGI. V loses 2 bases of germline sequence and J loses 8 bases, and the interval between the two ends is 21 bases. The CDR3 sequence holds 16 residues, the cysteine and phenylalanine included. The sequence is cut down to CDR3 DNA, 48 bases in frame from base 1. For repertoire sequencing, the TCR beta CDR3 regions were amplified from RNA transcripts. HTBI primers and the Qiagen OneStep RT-PCR kit were used in a first-round RT-PCR, which was followed by a second-round multiplex PCR, size selection and purification. Sequencing of the libraries was carried out on an Illumina HiSeq2000 in paired-end mode with 100 bp reads. The authors' pipeline ran thus. SOAPnuke was used for read processing, and reads with adapters, uncalled bases, a mean Phred below 15, or no exact constant-primer or identifier match were discarded. COPE v1.2.5 was used to merge high-quality paired reads. Unique nucleotide sequences were defined as clonotypes and aligned to IMGT TRB V, D and J references using MiTCR v1.1. The analysis was limited to V-J combinations with a frequency above 0.0001, which together covered 99.2% of repertoires. A TCR clonal expansion and chaos score per V-J combination was defined as the ratio of F50 clonal expansion to chaos observed in the TCRdist matrix. Welch's t-statistics and random forest were used to reduce the features to about 12 V-J combinations, which were then used as input to a naive Bayes classifier. The similarity between thyroid and blood repertoires was quantified using the Morisita-Horn index. TCRdb handled the public reads itself, with Q25 trimming in fastp and clone calling in MiXCR, and kept productive beta chains. Rows are combined by CDR3 protein, so each entry shows the most common genes and DNA. TCRdb's processing, not the authors', yielded these V and J calls. The sample records roughly 1.1 million distinct CDR3 sequences, 35% to 40% of which are singletons. 11% of the sample is taken by the ten largest.

This clonotype was seen many times. The antigen this receptor binds is unknown. The input lacks base qualities; no much larger clone sits a single base away. The rearrangement joined TRBV6-5 to TRBJ1-2; the D gene remains uncertain. Sequencing was carried out using peripheral blood or thyroid tissue (not recorded which). This clonotype was obtained from an adult man with Graves' hyperthyroidism. CDR3 loop: CASSYDQDPRPGGYTF. Here is the DNA: TGTGCCAGCAGTTACGACCAGGACCCTCGGCCGGGCGGCTACACCTTC.